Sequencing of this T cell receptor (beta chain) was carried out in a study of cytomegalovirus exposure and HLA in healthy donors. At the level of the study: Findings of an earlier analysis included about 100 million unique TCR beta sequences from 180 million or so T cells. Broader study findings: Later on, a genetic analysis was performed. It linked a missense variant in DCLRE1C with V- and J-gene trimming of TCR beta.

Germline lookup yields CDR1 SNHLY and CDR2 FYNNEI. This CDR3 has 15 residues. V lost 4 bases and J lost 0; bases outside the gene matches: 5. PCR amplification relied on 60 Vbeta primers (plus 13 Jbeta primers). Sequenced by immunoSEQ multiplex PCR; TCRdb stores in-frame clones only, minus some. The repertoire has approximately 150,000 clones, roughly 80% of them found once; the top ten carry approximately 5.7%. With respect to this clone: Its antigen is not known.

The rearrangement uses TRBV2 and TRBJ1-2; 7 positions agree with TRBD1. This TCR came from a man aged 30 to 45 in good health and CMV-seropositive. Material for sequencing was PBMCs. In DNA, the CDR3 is TGTGCCAGCAGTGCAATCAGGGGGGCTAACTATGGCTACACCTTC. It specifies CASSAIRGANYGYTF.